The clone carrying this TCR beta chain has just one count. Antigen unknown. The sample belongs to a study of CD4+ T cells in melanoma. Findings of the study overall: Diverse differentiation states were reported for melanoma neoantigen-specific CD4+ T cells. CD8+ T cell, macrophage and B cell function reportedly correlated with neoantigen-specific CD4+ T cells.

Clones were sequenced by immunoSEQ multiplex PCR, and TCRdb holds only the in-frame ones, with some missing. The sample consists of tens of thousands of clones, approximately 74% of them appearing once. Germline CDR1 is SGHTA and CDR2 is FQGTGA. The V gene lost 5 bases and the J gene lost 1 base, with 12 bases spanning the gap. This CDR3 is 14 amino acids long. The sequencing sample was made of tumor tissue. The gene calls are TRBV7-3 and TRBJ2-7; a possible D gene is TRBD2 (6 bases). This receptor was taken from a human donor with melanoma. For the CDR3, the DNA is TGTGCCAGCAGCGTAGATGGGGGGTCCTACGAGCAGTACTTC. Protein: CASSVDGGSYEQYF.